Listed below are T cell receptor beta chains from one sample, sequenced in a study of CD8+ T cells in alopecia areata. Assay used: immunoSEQ multiplex PCR; TCRdb lists only in-frame clones, some missing. The data show some 190,000 clones, under 70% seen once. The sample here was CD4+ T cells sorted from blood, taken around week 46, from a patient treated with tofacitinib. Receptors were obtained from a human donor with alopecia areata. The conserved cysteine and the conserved F or W are not part of the CDR3 here.

TRBJ2-4 | TRBV9 | ASSVGHLADKYIQY
TRBJ2-5 | TRBV29-1 | SRLSGGETYQETQY
TRBJ2-5 | TRBV2 | ASSIAGGSRETQY
TRBJ2-1 | TRBV5-1 | ASSLGGYNEQF
TRBJ1-2 | TRBV29-1 | SVGTGGDYGYT
TRBJ2-3 | TRBV11-3 | ASSFRDTQY
TRBJ1-1 | TRBV30 | AWIAGLNTEAF
TRBJ1-2 | TRBV7-9 | ASSLGTANYGYT
TRBJ2-1 | TRBV29-1 | SALYLNEQF
TRBJ2-2 | TRBV9 | ASSTTVGKTGELF
TRBJ1-1 | TRBV6-1 | ASSVMNTEAF
TRBJ1-2 | TRBV4-3 | ASSQATGSNYGYT
TRBJ1-2 | TRBV6-5 | ASTRTGHGYT
TRBJ1-1 | TRBV4-1 | ASSQVKGFEAF
TRBJ1-2 | TRBV6-6 | ASIRRAGLNYGYT
TRBJ2-7 | TRBV5-1 | ASSLDGDSYEQY
TRBJ1-2 | TRBV6-5 | ASSQTGVDGYT
TRBJ2-4 | TRBV23-1 | ASSQSLAKNIQY
TRBJ2-3 | TRBV4-3 | ASSQEGGPDTQY
TRBJ2-1 | TRBV7-9 | ASSRGTFNEQF
TRBJ2-1 | TRBV29-1 | SVPDRVSYNEQF
TRBJ1-5 | TRBV5-1 | ASSLDSNQPQH
TRBJ1-2 | TRBV29-1 | SETRPGTFNT
TRBJ1-1 | TRBV9 | ASSVEGVKTEAF
TRBJ1-2 | TRBV7-6 | ASSLEPGNYGYT
TRBJ2-3 | TRBV10-3 | AIAAERTQY
TRBJ1-1 | TRBV5-6 | ASSLGYRVQNTEAF
TRBJ2-7 | TRBV29-1 | SVGSQGFSEY
TRBJ2-2 | TRBV30 | ACERDSKGVLF
TRBJ2-3 | TRBV5-1 | ASSLPGGADTQY
TRBJ2-3 | TRBV30 | AWDPGQGGDTQY
TRBJ2-1 | TRBV10-3 | AISARGQTSGGRDEQF
TRBJ2-5 | TRBV19 | ASTKDTGRGTQY
TRBJ2-6 | TRBV4-3 | ASSPSAGGANVLT
TRBJ2-5 | TRBV29-1 | SVDDRTKETQY
TRBJ1-5 | TRBV30 | AWSVQVSNQPQH
TRBJ1-1 | TRBV4-3 | ASSQEATGTQAF